These 13 T cell receptor beta chains were sequenced from one sample in a study of cytotoxic CD8 clonotypes in ibrutinib-treated CLL. The method was immunoSEQ multiplex PCR; TCRdb's version includes in-frame clones alone and lacks a portion of them. The sample has fewer than 30,000 clones; approximately 70% are singletons. The sample was PBMCs, taken at disease progression, from a patient treated with ibrutinib. These receptors all come from a human donor with chronic lymphocytic leukemia.

Notes on this clone: Other DNA sequences in this specimen translate into the identical CDR3. The chain joins TRBV6-5 to TRBJ1-5; a weak D match, TRBD1 (5 bases). V lost 2 bases, J lost 0 bases, and 5 bases lay in between. This CDR3 is built from 14 residues. Germline-derived CDR1 and CDR2 are MNHEY and SVGAGI. Written as DNA, the CDR3 is TGTGCCAGCAGTTACGGGGGTAGCAATCAGCCCCAGCATTTT. As protein: CASSYGGSNQPQHF.

This chain uses TRBV9 with TRBJ2-7; TRBD2 is a possible D gene (6 bases). V was shortened by 0 bases and J by 3 bases, with 13 bases between the two germline ends. The CDR3 contains 15 residues. In germline, CDR1 is SGDLS, CDR2 YYNGEE. CDR3: CASSVDPGAGYEQYF. CDR3 in DNA: TGTGCCAGCAGCGTAGATCCGGGAGCGGGCTACGAGCAGTACTTC.

The V gene is TRBV10-3, the J gene TRBJ1-2; D not certain. V was clipped by 0 bases and J by 8 bases, with 10 bases between them. Germline CDR1 reads ENHRY; CDR2 reads SYGVKD. The CDR3 has 13 residues. The CDR3 coding sequence is TGTGCCATCAGTGAGTCCAACCGTATGGGCTACACCTTC. Translated, it gives CAISESNRMGYTF.

The chain carries TRBV2 and TRBJ1-6; D gene ambiguous. The V end lost 8 bases, the J end lost 5 bases, and 4 bases lay between the germline ends. Germline loops: CDR1 SNHLY, CDR2 FYNNEI. The length of the CDR3 is 11 residues. The chain's CDR3 is CASEHNSPLHF. CDR3 bases: TGTGCCAGCGAACATAATTCACCCCTCCACTTT.

This rearrangement joins TRBV5-1 to TRBJ1-2; D unclear. V was shortened by 6 bases and J by 0 bases, with 9 bases between the two germline ends. This CDR3 region has 13 residues. The germline gives CDR1 SGHRS, CDR2 YFSETQ. The CDR3 nucleotides read TGCGCCAGCACGACCGCGGCTAACTATGGCTACACCTTC. It translates to CASTTAANYGYTF.

The CDR3 DNA reads TGTGCCAGCAGTTACATCGGACCCTACGAGCAGTACTTC. It is translated as CASSYIGPYEQYF. The chain recombines TRBV6-5 with TRBJ2-7; D is uncertain. Germline loops: CDR1 MNHEY, CDR2 SVGAGI. Trimming removed 2 bases from V and 2 bases from J, with 7 bases in between. The CDR3 is made up of 13 amino acids.

In its sample, this clone was seen a few times. This rearrangement joins TRBV5-6 to TRBJ1-1, with TRBD1 identical over 7 bases. The germline CDR1 and CDR2 sequences are SGHDT and YYEEEE. The CDR3 has 17 residues. V dropped 1 base and J dropped 3; count of bases not matched to a gene: 12. CDR3 loop: CASSLPGQTLVDTEAFF. CDR3 in DNA: TGTGCCAGCAGCTTGCCGGGACAGACTCTGGTAGACACTGAAGCTTTCTTT.

This clone showed up just once. The gene calls are TRBV30 and TRBJ2-3, with 7 bases aligning to TRBD1. Germline CDR1 GTSNPN, CDR2 SVGIG (reference sequence). The CDR3 runs to 14 residues. The junction had 2 bases not matched to a gene; V was cut back by 1 base and J by 1 base. CDR3 DNA sequence: TGTGCCTGGAGTGCTACAGGGGGCACAGATACGCAGTATTTT. It translates to CAWSATGGTDTQYF.

This chain links TRBV6-5 with TRBJ1-1; D unresolved. The V end was cut by 2 bases, the J end by 4 bases, with 8 bases between. The germline V gene encodes CDR1 MNHEY and CDR2 SVGAGI. CDR3 length: 13 amino acids. The CDR3 coding sequence is TGTGCCAGCAGTTACCTCTGGGGCACTGAAGCTTTCTTT. Its translation is CASSYLWGTEAFF.

The rearrangement joins TRBV27 to TRBJ2-5; D is tentatively TRBD1 or TRBD2 (5 bases each). This CDR3 has 14 residues. With 7 bases removed from V and 5 bases from J, the gap between germline ends came to 17 bases. CDR1 and CDR2 from the germline V gene are MNHEY and SMNVEV (reference sequence). This CDR3 reads CASMSGTPVETQYF. CDR3 DNA: TGTGCCAGCATGAGTGGGACCCCTGTGGAGACCCAGTACTTC.

The chain employs TRBV29-1 and TRBJ2-3; D perhaps matches TRBD1 (7 bases). Germline lookup yields CDR1 SQVTM and CDR2 ANQGSEA. CDR3 length: 16 residues. The V end was cut by 1 base, the J end by 4 bases, with 18 bases between. The chain's CDR3 is CSVEGNPEGASDTQYF. The CDR3 nucleotides are TGCAGCGTTGAAGGGAACCCGGAGGGGGCATCAGATACGCAGTATTTT.

V is TRBV30 and J is TRBJ2-5, with TRBD1 identical over 11 bases. The CDR3 covers 13 residues. Germline V lookup: CDR1 GTSNPN, CDR2 SVGIG (reference sequence). The J segment lost 4 bases and the V segment lost 7 bases, leaving 5 bases of the junction unmatched. In nucleotides, the CDR3 is TGTGCCTTCGGACAGGGGGCGGTAGAGACCCAGTACTTC. Residues: CAFGQGAVETQYF.

The chain is built from TRBV9 and TRBJ1-6; D possibly corresponds to TRBD1 (6 bases). Germline V gene sequence: CDR1 SGDLS, CDR2 YYNGEE. The V end was cut by 4 bases, the J end by 8 bases, with 10 bases between. This CDR3 comprises 13 residues. The DNA for the CDR3 is TGTGCCAGCAGCTTTAACAGGGATTCACCCCTCCACTTT. Amino acid sequence: CASSFNRDSPLHF. Full variable domain (rest looked up from reference TRBV9 and TRBJ1-6): DSGVTQTPKHLITATGQRVTLRCSPRSGDLSVYWYQQSLDQGLQFLIQYYNGEERAKGNILERFSAQQFPDLHSELNLSSLELGDSALYFCASSFNRDSPLHFGNGTRLTVT.